The 24 T cell receptor beta chains below all came from one sample that was sequenced in a study of regulatory T cells in long-lasting Graves disease. Arm-PCR of CDR3 regions and iRepertoire HTBI primers were used to build TCR beta libraries. TCRdb fed the multiplex PCR reads into MiXCR, producing one record per CDR3 protein. The table has around 430,000 distinct CDR3 sequences, about 20% seen once. Described time point: persistent/refractory GD, antithyroid drugs over 5 years with positive TRAb. Isolated PBMC RNA provided the starting material for the TCR library. The source was peripheral blood mononuclear cells (PBMCs), collected when the disease was refractory, from a patient treated with antithyroid drugs. The receptor source for this set is a female donor with Graves disease.

This clonotype has at least ten counts. The V call is TRBV10-3, the J call TRBJ2-7, with a weak D call TRBD2 (7 bases). CDR3 size: 13 residues. In germline, CDR1 is ENHRY, CDR2 SYGVKD. Trimming took 7 bases from V and 4 from J, leaving 14 bases between them. CDR3 loop: CAITGGRGYEQYF. The CDR3 coding sequence is TGTGCCATCACCGGGGGGCGCGGATACGAGCAGTACTTC.

This clonotype was seen more than once but under ten times. This chain connects TRBV5-6 to TRBJ1-6; the D is unclear. Trimming removed 5 bases from V and 5 bases from J, with 5 bases in between. The CDR3 is made up of 12 amino acids. Germline V gives CDR1 SGHDT, CDR2 YYEEEE. CDR3 protein: CASRGNNSPLHF. The DNA of the CDR3 is TGTGCCAGCAGAGGAAATAATTCACCCCTCCACTTT.

The chain carries TRBV12-3 or TRBV12-4 and TRBJ1-2; no clear D gene. With 5 bases removed from V and 5 bases from J, the gap between germline ends came to 15 bases. This CDR3 contains 14 residues. The CDR3 nucleotides read TGTGCCAGCAGTCGGAGTGAAGACGTATATGGCTACACCTTC. It yields the protein CASSRSEDVYGYTF.

The chain uses TRBV7-2 and TRBJ2-4; D is unresolved. The CDR3 runs 14 residues. Germline V gene sequence: CDR1 SGHTA, CDR2 FQGNSA. The germline V and J ends were trimmed by 1 base and 4 bases, with 8 bases remaining between them. CDR3 sequence (DNA): TGTGCCAGCAGCTTAGGGACGGTGAAAAACATTCAGTACTTC. As protein: CASSLGTVKNIQYF.

This clonotype was detected a few times. The rearrangement joins TRBV6-1 to TRBJ2-2; TRBD1 or TRBD2 may be the D gene (6 bases each). V lost 6 bases to trimming and J lost 6 bases, with 20 bases between them. This CDR3 region has 16 residues. The germline CDR1 and CDR2 sequences are MNHNS and SASEGT. CDR3: CASRDPSGAPPGELFF. The CDR3 bases are TGTGCCAGCAGGGACCCCTCGGGGGCACCCCCCGGGGAGCTGTTTTTT.

V usage is TRBV19 and J usage is TRBJ2-2; 11 bases align to TRBD1. CDR3 size: 16 residues. The V gene's germline CDR1 is LNHDA and CDR2 SQIVND (reference sequence). After removal of 2 bases from V and 5 bases from J, the junction contained 4 bases not matched to a gene. The CDR3 spells CASSIPGQGGTGELFF. CDR3 nucleotide sequence: TGTGCCAGTAGTATACCGGGACAGGGGGGAACCGGGGAGCTGTTTTTT.

The chain joins TRBV7-2 to TRBJ2-2; tentatively, D is TRBD1 or TRBD2 (5 bases each). V shed 7 bases and J shed 4 bases, with 13 bases lying between them. Germline values: CDR1 SGHTA, CDR2 FQGNSA. This CDR3 region has 14 residues. The CDR3, as DNA: TGTGCCAGCATCCAGGGTGCGGGCACCGGGGAGCTGTTTTTT. Translated: CASIQGAGTGELFF.

The chain joins TRBV5-4 to TRBJ2-6, with D hard to call. The CDR3 is made up of 14 amino acids. Germline V gene sequence: CDR1 SGHNT, CDR2 YYREEE (reference sequence). V shed 10 bases and J shed 0 bases, with 11 bases lying between them. The CDR3 sequence: CAYDPASGANVLTF. In DNA form, the CDR3 reads TGTGCCTACGATCCAGCCTCTGGGGCCAACGTCCTGACTTTC.

This clonotype was counted at least ten times. The rearrangement links TRBV12-3 or TRBV12-4 to TRBJ1-2; 7 nucleotides align to TRBD1. The CDR3 runs 13 residues. With V trimmed by 8 bases and J by 5 bases, 8 bases remained unmatched. The CDR3 region has the DNA TGTGCCAGCGGGCCGACAGGGCCTTATGGCTACACCTTC. As protein: CASGPTGPYGYTF.

As DNA, the CDR3 is TGTGCCACCTCAGGGGGACGCTCTGGGGCCAACGTCCTGACTTTC. Translation: CATSGGRSGANVLTF. The rearrangement links TRBV19 to TRBJ2-6, with 7 nucleotides matching TRBD1. This CDR3 region has 15 residues. Germline V CDR1 and CDR2: LNHDA, SQIVND (reference sequence). V gave up 10 bases and J gave up 0 bases; unmatched junction bases: 6. The whole variable domain, remainder taken from reference TRBV19 and TRBJ2-6, is DGGITQSPKYLFRKEGQNVTLSCEQNLNHDAMYWYRQDPGQGLRLIYYSQIVNDFQKGDIAEGYSVSREKKESFPLTVTSAQKNPTAFYLCATSGGRSGANVLTFGAGSRLTVL.

Details on this clonotype: One end of the junction fails to match germline, which may point to a read error. The chain couples TRBV13 to TRBJ2-7; D is tentatively TRBD1 or TRBD2 (5 bases each). The CDR3 extends over 12 amino acids. Germline V lookup: CDR1 PRHDT, CDR2 FYEKMQ (reference sequence). The DNA for the CDR3 is TGTGCCAGCAGCCGGACTTTCTCGGGGCAGCACTTC. As protein: CASSRTFSGQHF.

This clonotype was picked up many times. In DNA, the CDR3 is TGTGCCAGCAGTTTATGGCAGGGCTCAACTAACTATGGCTACACCTTC. Its translation: CASSLWQGSTNYGYTF. The chain combines TRBV28 with TRBJ1-2; a possible D gene is TRBD1 (5 bases). From germline, CDR1 is MDHEN and CDR2 SYDVKM. This CDR3 has 16 amino acids. V lost 0 bases to trimming and J lost 0 bases, with 11 bases between them.

This chain connects TRBV28 to TRBJ2-7; D is tentatively TRBD1 or TRBD2 (5 bases each). Germline lookup yields CDR1 MDHEN and CDR2 SYDVKM. Between the trimmed V and J ends, which lost 1 base and 6 bases, there was a span of 19 bases. The CDR3 contains 16 residues. CDR3: CASSLYSRDPRGEQYF. The CDR3 coding sequence is TGTGCCAGCAGTTTATATAGTCGGGACCCTAGGGGCGAGCAGTACTTC.

The V and J genes are TRBV20-1 and TRBJ1-6; D not certain. The CDR3 length is 14 residues. Germline values: CDR1 DFQATT, CDR2 SNEGSKA (reference sequence). The V and J ends lost 1 base and 10 bases respectively, with 14 bases between them. The DNA for the CDR3 is TGCAGTGCTAGAGGTAGCAGCGTTCTGTCACCCCTCCACTTT. Protein sequence: CSARGSSVLSPLHF.

This clonotype was seen at least ten times. Here the CDR3 DNA reads TGTGCCAGCAGTCGACTCCAACAGGGTGAGCCCCAGCATTTT. This sequence encodes CASSRLQQGEPQHF. The V and J genes are TRBV28 and TRBJ1-5, with TRBD1 as a possible D gene (6 bases). CDR1 is MDHEN and CDR2 is SYDVKM in the germline V gene. The CDR3 spans 14 residues. V lost 5 bases and J 8 bases, leaving 16 bases between the germline ends. Filled out from reference TRBV28 and TRBJ1-5, the complete variable domain reads DVKVTQSSRYLVKRTGEKVFLECVQDMDHENMFWYRQDPGLGLRLIYFSYDVKMKEKGDIPEGYSVSREKKERFSLILESASTNQTSMYLCASSRLQQGEPQHFGDGTRLSIL.

This clonotype has ten or more counts. The chain uses TRBV2 and TRBJ1-5; D remains ambiguous. V lost 6 bases to trimming and J lost 0 bases, with 6 bases between them. Germline V gene sequence: CDR1 SNHLY, CDR2 FYNNEI. The CDR3 is made up of 13 amino acids. The CDR3 here is CASRVNSNQPQHF. Here the CDR3 DNA reads TGTGCCAGCAGGGTCAATAGCAATCAGCCCCAGCATTTT.

This clonotype was seen repeatedly, ten times or more. This sequence joins TRBV2 and TRBJ1-1; weak D call: TRBD1 (5 bases). Germline V lookup: CDR1 SNHLY, CDR2 FYNNEI. The V and J ends lost 5 bases and 0 bases respectively, with 10 bases between them. The CDR3 is 14 residues long. The CDR3: CASSSGRMNTEAFF. CDR3 in DNA: TGTGCCAGCAGTTCGGGACGGATGAACACTGAAGCTTTCTTT.

This clonotype was picked up many times. The gene calls are TRBV6-5 and TRBJ2-2; D not certain. The length of the CDR3 is 15 residues. Per the germline V gene, CDR1 is MNHEY and CDR2 is SVGAGI. V lost 0 bases and J 6 bases, leaving 11 bases between the germline ends. DNA for the CDR3: TGTGCCAGCAGTTACTCGAGAACAGACGCCGGGGAGCTGTTTTTT. This sequence encodes CASSYSRTDAGELFF.

V and J are TRBV11-3 and TRBJ1-3; no clear D gene. The CDR3 contains 15 residues. Germline V gives CDR1 SGHNT, CDR2 YENEEA. Trimming took 4 bases from V and 1 from J, leaving 11 bases between them. CDR3 sequence (DNA): TGTGCCAGCAGCTCTCTCGGGTTTTCTGGAAACACCATATATTTT. Its protein is CASSSLGFSGNTIYF. The whole variable domain, remainder taken from reference TRBV11-3 and TRBJ1-3, is EAGVVQSPRYKIIEKKQPVAFWCNPISGHNTLYWYLQNLGQGPELLIRYENEEAVDDSQLPKDRFSAERLKGVDSTLKIQPAELGDSAVYLCASSSLGFSGNTIYFGEGSWLTVV.

There are many counts of this clonotype. The chain employs TRBV7-2 and TRBJ2-7; D possibly matches TRBD1 or TRBD2 (5 bases each). The CDR3 spans 14 residues. CDR1 SGHTA and CDR2 FQGNSA come from the germline V gene. Trimming stripped 4 bases from V and 2 bases from J, with 12 bases between. CDR3 DNA sequence: TGTGCCAGCAGCTGGACCGGGACCCCCTACGAGCAGTACTTC. Translating gives CASSWTGTPYEQYF.

Here the CDR3 reads CASRIAGVTGELFF. The CDR3 DNA reads TGTGCCAGCAGGATAGCGGGGGTTACCGGGGAGCTGTTTTTT. The chain carries TRBV7-8 and TRBJ2-2, with 9 bases fitting TRBD2. V lost 6 bases and J lost 5; bases outside the gene matches: 4. The CDR3 spans 14 residues. The V gene's germline CDR1 is SGHVS and CDR2 FQNEAQ.

The rearrangement joins TRBV29-1 to TRBJ1-1; D gene unclear. The germline V gene encodes CDR1 SQVTM and CDR2 ANQGSEA. The CDR3 spans 14 residues. Trimming removed 1 base from V and 0 bases from J, with 9 bases in between. The CDR3 here is CSVEGAGLNTEAFF. CDR3 nucleotides: TGCAGCGTTGAAGGGGCAGGACTGAACACTGAAGCTTTCTTT.

This chain connects TRBV3-1 to TRBJ1-6; 7 nucleotides line up with TRBD1. V dropped 3 bases and J dropped 7; count of bases not matched to a gene: 6. The length of the CDR3 is 15 residues. Germline CDR1 and CDR2: LGHDT and YNNKEL (reference sequence). As DNA, the CDR3 is TGTGCCAGCAGCCAGTCGACAGGGAGAAATTCACCCCTCCACTTT. Protein: CASSQSTGRNSPLHF.

The sample holds many counts of this clonotype. This rearrangement joins TRBV28 to TRBJ1-1; D is unresolved. This CDR3 spans 14 amino acids. V shed 8 bases and J shed 1 base, with 14 bases lying between them. Germline assignment: CDR1 MDHEN and CDR2 SYDVKM. The DNA of the CDR3 is TGTGCCAGCCTAGGCGCCCGGCCGAACACTGAAGCTTTCTTT. Protein sequence: CASLGARPNTEAFF.